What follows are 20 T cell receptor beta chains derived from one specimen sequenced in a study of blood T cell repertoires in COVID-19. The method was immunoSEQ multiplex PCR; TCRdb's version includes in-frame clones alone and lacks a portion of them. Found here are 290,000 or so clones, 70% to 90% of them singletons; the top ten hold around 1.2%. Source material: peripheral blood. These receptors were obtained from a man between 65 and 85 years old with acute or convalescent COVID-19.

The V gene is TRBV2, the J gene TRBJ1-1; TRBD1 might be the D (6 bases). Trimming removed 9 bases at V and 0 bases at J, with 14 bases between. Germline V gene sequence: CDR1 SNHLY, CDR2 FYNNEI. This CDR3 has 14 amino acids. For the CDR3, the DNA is TGTGCCAGTTCCGCTTACAGGGTGAACACTGAAGCTTTCTTT. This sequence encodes CASSAYRVNTEAFF.

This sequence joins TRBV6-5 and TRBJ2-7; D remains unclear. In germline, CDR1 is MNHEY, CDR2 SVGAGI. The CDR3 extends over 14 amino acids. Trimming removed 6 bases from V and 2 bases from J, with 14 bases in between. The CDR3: CASSPGYSAYEQYF. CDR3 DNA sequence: TGTGCCAGCAGCCCAGGCTACAGTGCCTACGAGCAGTACTTC.

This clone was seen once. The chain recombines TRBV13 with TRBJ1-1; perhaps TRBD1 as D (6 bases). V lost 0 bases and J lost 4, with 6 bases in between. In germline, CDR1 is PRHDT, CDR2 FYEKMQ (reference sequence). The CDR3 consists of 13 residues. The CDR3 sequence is CASSLGQGTEAFF. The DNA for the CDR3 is TGTGCCAGCAGCTTAGGACAGGGCACTGAAGCTTTCTTT.

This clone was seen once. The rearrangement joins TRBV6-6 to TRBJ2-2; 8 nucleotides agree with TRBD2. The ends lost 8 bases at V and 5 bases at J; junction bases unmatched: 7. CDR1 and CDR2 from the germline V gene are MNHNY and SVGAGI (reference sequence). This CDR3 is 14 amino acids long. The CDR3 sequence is CASRPGGRTGELFF. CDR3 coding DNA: TGTGCCAGCCGGCCGGGGGGGCGGACCGGGGAGCTGTTTTTT.

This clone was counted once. The CDR3 is CASSIGGQGIAYEQYF. DNA of the CDR3: TGTGCCAGTAGTATAGGCGGACAGGGGATCGCCTACGAGCAGTACTTC. The gene calls are TRBV19 and TRBJ2-7, with 9 bases identical to TRBD1. Losses at the gene ends were 1 base for V and 2 bases for J; bases not matched to a gene: 6. CDR3 length: 16 residues. The V gene's germline CDR1 is LNHDA and CDR2 SQIVND (reference sequence).

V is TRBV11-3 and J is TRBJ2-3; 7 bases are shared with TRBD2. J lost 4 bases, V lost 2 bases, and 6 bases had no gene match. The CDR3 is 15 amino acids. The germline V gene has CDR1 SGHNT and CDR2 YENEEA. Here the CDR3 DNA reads TGTGCCAGCAGCTTATCGGCAGGGAGGGCAGATACGCAGTATTTT. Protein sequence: CASSLSAGRADTQYF. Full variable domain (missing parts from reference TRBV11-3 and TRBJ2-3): EAGVVQSPRYKIIEKKQPVAFWCNPISGHNTLYWYLQNLGQGPELLIRYENEEAVDDSQLPKDRFSAERLKGVDSTLKIQPAELGDSAVYLCASSLSAGRADTQYFGPGTRLTVL.

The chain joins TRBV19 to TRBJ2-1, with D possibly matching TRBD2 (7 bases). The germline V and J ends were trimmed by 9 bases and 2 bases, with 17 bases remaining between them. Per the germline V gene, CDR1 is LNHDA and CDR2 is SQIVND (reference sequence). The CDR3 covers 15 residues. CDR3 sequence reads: CASAKGGFPYNEQFF. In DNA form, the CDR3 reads TGTGCCAGCGCCAAGGGGGGGTTTCCCTACAATGAGCAGTTCTTC.

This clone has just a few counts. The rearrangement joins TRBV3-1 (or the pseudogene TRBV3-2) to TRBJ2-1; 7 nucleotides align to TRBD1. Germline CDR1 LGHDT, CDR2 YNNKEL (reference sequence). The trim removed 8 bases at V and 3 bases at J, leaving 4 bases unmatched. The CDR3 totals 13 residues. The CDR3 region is CASSTGYYNEQFF. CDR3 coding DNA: TGTGCCAGCTCGACAGGGTACTACAATGAGCAGTTCTTC.

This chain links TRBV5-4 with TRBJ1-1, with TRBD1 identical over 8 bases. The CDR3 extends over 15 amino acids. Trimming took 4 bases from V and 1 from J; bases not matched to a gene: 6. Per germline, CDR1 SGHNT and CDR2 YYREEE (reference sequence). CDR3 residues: CASSTPGQGNTEAFF. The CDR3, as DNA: TGTGCCAGCAGCACCCCTGGACAGGGGAACACTGAAGCTTTCTTT. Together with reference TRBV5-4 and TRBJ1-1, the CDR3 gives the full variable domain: ETGVTQSPTHLIKTRGQQVTLRCSSQSGHNTVSWYQQALGQGPQFIFQYYREEENGRGNFPPRFSGLQFPNYSSELNVNALELDDSALYLCASSTPGQGNTEAFFGQGTRLTVV.

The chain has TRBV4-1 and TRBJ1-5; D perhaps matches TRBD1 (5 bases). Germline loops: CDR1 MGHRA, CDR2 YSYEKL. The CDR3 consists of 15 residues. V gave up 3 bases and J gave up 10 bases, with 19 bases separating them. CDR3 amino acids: CASSQVRDLPTPQHF. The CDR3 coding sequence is TGCGCCAGCAGCCAGGTCAGGGATTTGCCCACCCCCCAGCATTTT.

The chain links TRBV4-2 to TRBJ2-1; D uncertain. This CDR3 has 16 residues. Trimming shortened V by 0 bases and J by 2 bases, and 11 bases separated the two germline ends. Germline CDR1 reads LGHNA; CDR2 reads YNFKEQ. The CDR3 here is CASSQDTASTYNEQFF. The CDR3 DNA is TGTGCCAGCAGCCAAGATACGGCTAGTACCTACAATGAGCAGTTCTTC.

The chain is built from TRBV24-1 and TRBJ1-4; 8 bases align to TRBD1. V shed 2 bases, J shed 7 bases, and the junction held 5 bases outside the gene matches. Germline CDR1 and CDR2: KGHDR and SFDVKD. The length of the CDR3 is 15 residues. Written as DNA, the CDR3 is TGTGCCACCAGTGATTCCGGACAGGGAGGTGAAAAACTGTTTTTT. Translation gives CATSDSGQGGEKLFF.

CDR3 bases: TGTGCCAGCAGCCACGGACTAGCCGCCGGCGAGACCCAGTACTTC. This gives the protein CASSHGLAAGETQYF. The rearrangement joins TRBV4-2 to TRBJ2-5, with TRBD2 matching 8 bases. Germline lookup yields CDR1 LGHNA and CDR2 YNFKEQ. The CDR3 spans 15 residues. The ends lost 3 bases at V and 5 bases at J; junction bases unmatched: 8.

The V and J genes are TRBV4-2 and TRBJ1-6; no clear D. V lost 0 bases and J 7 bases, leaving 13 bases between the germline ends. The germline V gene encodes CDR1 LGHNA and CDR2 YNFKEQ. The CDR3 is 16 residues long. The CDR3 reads CASSQELRALNSPLHF. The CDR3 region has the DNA TGTGCCAGCAGCCAAGAGCTACGAGCCCTAAATTCACCCCTCCACTTT.

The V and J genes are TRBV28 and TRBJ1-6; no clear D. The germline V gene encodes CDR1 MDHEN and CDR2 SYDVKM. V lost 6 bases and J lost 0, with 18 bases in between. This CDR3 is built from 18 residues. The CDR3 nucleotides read TGTGCCAGCAGACTTAGAGCAGGCCTTAGCTCCTATAATTCACCCCTCCACTTT. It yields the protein CASRLRAGLSSYNSPLHF. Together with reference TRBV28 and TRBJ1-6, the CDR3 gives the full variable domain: DVKVTQSSRYLVKRTGEKVFLECVQDMDHENMFWYRQDPGLGLRLIYFSYDVKMKEKGDIPEGYSVSREKKERFSLILESASTNQTSMYLCASRLRAGLSSYNSPLHFGNGTRLTVT.

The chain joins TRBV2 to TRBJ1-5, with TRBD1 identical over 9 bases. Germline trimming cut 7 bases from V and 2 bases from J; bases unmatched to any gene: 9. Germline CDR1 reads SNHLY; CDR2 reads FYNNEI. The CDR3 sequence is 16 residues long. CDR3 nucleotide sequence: TGTGCCAGCACTCTAAACCGGGACAGGGGCAATCAGCCCCAGCATTTT. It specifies CASTLNRDRGNQPQHF. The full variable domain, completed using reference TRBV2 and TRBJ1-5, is EPEVTQTPSHQVTQMGQEVILRCVPISNHLYFYWYRQILGQKVEFLVSFYNNEISEKSEIFDDQFSVERPDGSNFTLKIRSTKLEDSAMYFCASTLNRDRGNQPQHFGDGTRLSIL.

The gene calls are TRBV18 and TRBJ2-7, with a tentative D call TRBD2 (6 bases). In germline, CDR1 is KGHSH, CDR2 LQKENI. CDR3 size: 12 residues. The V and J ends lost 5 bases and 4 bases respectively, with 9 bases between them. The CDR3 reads CASSGDSYEQYF. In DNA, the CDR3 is TGTGCCAGCTCAGGGGACTCATACGAGCAGTACTTC.

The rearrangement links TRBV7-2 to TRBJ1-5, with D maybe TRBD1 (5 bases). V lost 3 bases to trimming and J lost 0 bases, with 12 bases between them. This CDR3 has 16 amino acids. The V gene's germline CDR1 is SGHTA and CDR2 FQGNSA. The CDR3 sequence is CASSLSGGTSNQPQHF. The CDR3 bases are TGTGCCAGCAGCTTGAGCGGAGGGACTAGCAATCAGCCCCAGCATTTT.

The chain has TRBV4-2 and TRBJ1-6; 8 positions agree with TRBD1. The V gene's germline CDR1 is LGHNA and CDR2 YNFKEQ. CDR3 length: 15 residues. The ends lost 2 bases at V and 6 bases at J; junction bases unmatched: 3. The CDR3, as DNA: TGTGCCAGCAGCCAACAGGACAGGGCTAATTCACCCCTCCACTTT. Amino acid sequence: CASSQQDRANSPLHF.

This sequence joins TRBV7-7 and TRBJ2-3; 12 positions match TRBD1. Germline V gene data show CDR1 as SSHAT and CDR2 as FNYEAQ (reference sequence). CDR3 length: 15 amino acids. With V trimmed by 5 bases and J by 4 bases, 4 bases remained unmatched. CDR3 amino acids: CASSPGTGGPDTQYF. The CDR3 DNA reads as TGTGCCAGCAGCCCTGGGACAGGGGGCCCAGATACGCAGTATTTT. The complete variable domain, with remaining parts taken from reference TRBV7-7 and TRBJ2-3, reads GAGVSQSPRYKVTKRGQDVTLRCDPISSHATLYWYQQALGQGPEFLTYFNYEAQPDKSGLPSDRFSAERPEGSISTLTIQRTEQRDSAMYRCASSPGTGGPDTQYFGPGTRLTVL.